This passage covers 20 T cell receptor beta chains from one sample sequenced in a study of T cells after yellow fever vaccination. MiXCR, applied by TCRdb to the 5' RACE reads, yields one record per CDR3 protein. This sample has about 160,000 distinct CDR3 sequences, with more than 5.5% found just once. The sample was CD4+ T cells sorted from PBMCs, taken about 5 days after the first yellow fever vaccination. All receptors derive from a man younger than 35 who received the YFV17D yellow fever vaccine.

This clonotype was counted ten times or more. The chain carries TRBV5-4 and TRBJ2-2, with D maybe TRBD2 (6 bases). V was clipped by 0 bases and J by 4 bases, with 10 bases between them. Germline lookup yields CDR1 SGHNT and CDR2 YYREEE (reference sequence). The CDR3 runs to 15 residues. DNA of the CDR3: TGTGCCAGCAGCTTGGTATCGGGAGCCACCGGGGAGCTGTTTTTT. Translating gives CASSLVSGATGELFF.

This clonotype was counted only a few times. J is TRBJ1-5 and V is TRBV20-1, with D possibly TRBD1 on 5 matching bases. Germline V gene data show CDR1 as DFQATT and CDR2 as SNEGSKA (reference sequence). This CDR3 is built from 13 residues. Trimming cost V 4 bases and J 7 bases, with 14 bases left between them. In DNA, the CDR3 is TGCAGTGCTACTGAGCAGGGAAGGCAGCCCCAGCATTTT. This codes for CSATEQGRQPQHF.

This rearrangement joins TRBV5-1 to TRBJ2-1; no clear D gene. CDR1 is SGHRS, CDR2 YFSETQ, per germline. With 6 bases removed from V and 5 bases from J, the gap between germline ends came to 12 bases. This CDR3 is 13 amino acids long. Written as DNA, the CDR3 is TGCGCCAGCACCGCATGGGAAAACAATGAGCAGTTCTTC. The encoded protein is CASTAWENNEQFF.

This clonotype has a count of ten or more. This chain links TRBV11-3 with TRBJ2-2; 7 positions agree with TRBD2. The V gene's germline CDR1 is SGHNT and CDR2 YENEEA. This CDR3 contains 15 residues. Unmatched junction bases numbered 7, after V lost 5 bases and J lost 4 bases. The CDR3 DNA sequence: TGTGCCAGCAGCCGCGGGGGTTCGAGCACCGGGGAGCTGTTTTTT. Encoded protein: CASSRGGSSTGELFF.

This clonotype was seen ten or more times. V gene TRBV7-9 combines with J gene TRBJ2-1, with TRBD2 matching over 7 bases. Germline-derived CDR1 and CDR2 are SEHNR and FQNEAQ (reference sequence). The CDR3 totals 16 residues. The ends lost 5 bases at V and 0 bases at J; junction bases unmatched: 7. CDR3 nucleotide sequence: TGTGCCAGCAGCCCCGGGGGAGGGAGCTCCTACAATGAGCAGTTCTTC. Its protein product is CASSPGGGSSYNEQFF. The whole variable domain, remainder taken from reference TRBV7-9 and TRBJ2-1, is DTGVSQNPRHKITKRGQNVTFRCDPISEHNRLYWYRQTLGQGPEFLTYFQNEAQLEKSRLLSDRFSAERPKGSFSTLEIQRTEQGDSAMYLCASSPGGGSSYNEQFFGPGTRLTVL.

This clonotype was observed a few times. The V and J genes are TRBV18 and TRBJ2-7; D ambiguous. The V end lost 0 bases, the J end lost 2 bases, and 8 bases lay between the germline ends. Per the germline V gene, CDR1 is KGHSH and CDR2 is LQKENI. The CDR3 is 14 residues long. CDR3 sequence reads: CASSPPTGPYEQYF. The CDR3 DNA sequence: TGTGCCAGCTCACCACCCACCGGACCCTACGAGCAGTACTTC.

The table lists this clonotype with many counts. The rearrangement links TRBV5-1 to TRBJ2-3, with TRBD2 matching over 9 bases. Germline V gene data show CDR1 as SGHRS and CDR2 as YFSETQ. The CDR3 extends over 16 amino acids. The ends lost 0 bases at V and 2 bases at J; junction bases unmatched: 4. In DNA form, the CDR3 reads TGCGCCAGCAGCTTGGACCCTAGCGGGAACACAGATACGCAGTATTTT. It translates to CASSLDPSGNTDTQYF.

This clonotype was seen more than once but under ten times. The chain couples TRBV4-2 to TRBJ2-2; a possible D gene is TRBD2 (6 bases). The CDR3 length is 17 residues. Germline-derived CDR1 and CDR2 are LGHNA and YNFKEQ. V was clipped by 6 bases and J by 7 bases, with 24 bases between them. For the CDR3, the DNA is TGTGCCAGCAGTCTCACTATCGTGGCAGGGACTGGCGGGGAGCTGTTTTTT. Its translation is CASSLTIVAGTGGELFF.

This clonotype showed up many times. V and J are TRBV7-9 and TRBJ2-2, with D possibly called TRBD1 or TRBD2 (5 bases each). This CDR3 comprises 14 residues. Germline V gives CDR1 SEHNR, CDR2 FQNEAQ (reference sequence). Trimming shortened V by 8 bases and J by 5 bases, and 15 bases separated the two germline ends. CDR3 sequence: CASRERGETGELFF. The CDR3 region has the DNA TGTGCCAGCCGCGAAAGGGGAGAAACCGGGGAGCTGTTTTTT.

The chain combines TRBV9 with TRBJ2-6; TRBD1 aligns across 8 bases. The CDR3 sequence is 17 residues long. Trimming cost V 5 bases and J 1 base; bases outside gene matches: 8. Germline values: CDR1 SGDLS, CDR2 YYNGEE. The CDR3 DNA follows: TGTGCCAGCAGGGACAGGGTTTTAGGGTCTGGGGCCAACGTCCTGACTTTC. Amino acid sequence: CASRDRVLGSGANVLTF. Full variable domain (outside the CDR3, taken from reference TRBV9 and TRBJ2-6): DSGVTQTPKHLITATGQRVTLRCSPRSGDLSVYWYQQSLDQGLQFLIQYYNGEERAKGNILERFSAQQFPDLHSELNLSSLELGDSALYFCASRDRVLGSGANVLTFGAGSRLTVL.

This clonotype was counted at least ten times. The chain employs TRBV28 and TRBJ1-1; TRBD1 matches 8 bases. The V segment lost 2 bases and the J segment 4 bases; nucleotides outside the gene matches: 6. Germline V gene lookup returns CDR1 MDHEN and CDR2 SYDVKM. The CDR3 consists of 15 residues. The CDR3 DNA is TGTGCCAGCAGTTTAGAGACAGGGGTGGGCACTGAAGCTTTCTTT. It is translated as CASSLETGVGTEAFF. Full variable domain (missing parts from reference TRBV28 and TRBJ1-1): DVKVTQSSRYLVKRTGEKVFLECVQDMDHENMFWYRQDPGLGLRLIYFSYDVKMKEKGDIPEGYSVSREKKERFSLILESASTNQTSMYLCASSLETGVGTEAFFGQGTRLTVV.

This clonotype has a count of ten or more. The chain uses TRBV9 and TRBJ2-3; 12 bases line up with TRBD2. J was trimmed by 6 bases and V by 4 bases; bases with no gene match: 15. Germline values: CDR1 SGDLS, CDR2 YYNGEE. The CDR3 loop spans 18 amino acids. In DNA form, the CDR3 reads TGTGCCAGCAGCCCTCGACTAGCGGGGGCCCGGTCGATGGATACGCAGTATTTT. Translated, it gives CASSPRLAGARSMDTQYF.

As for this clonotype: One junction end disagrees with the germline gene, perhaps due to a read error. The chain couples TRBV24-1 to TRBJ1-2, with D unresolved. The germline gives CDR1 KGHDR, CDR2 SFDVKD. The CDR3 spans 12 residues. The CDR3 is CASSDLSRGYTF. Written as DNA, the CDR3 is TGTGCCTCCAGTGATTTGAGCCGGGGCTACACCTTC.

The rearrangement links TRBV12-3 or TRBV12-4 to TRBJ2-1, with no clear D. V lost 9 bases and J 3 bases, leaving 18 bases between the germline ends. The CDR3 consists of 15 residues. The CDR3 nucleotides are TGTGCCAGTTCGACCTATCCAACGGGCTACAATGAGCAGTTCTTC. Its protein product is CASSTYPTGYNEQFF.

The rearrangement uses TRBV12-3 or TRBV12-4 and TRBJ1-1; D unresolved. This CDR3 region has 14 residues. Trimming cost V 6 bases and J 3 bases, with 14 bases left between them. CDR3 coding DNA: TGTGCCAGCAGCCTCATGGGCAGCTACACTGAAGCTTTCTTT. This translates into CASSLMGSYTEAFF.

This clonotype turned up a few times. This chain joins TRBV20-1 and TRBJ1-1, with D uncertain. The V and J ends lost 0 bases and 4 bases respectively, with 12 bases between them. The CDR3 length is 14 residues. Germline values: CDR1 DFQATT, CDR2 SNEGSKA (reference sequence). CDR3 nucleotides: TGCAGTGCTAGAGATACGGGGTTGAGCACTGAAGCTTTCTTT. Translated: CSARDTGLSTEAFF.

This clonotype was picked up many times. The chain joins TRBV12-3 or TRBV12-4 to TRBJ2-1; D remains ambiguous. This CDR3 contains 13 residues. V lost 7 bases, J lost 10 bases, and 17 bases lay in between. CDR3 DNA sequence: TGTGCCAGCACTACTCTGGAACGGGCCGAGCAGTTCTTC. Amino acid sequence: CASTTLERAEQFF.

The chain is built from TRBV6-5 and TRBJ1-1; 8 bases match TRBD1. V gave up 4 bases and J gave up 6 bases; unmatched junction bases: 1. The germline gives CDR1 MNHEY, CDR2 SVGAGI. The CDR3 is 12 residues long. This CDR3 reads CASSSTGAEAFF. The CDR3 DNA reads TGTGCCAGCAGTTCGACAGGGGCTGAAGCTTTCTTT.

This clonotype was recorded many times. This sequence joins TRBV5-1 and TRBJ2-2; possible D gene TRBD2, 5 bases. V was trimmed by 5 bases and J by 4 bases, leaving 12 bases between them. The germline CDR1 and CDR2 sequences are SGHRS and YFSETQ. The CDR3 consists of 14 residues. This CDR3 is CASRREMVTGELFF. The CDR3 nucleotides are TGCGCCAGCAGGAGGGAGATGGTCACCGGGGAGCTGTTTTTT.

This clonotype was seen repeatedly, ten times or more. CDR3 sequence reads: CATAPAGSYNEQFF. DNA of the CDR3: TGTGCCACCGCCCCCGCCGGCTCCTACAATGAGCAGTTCTTC. This chain uses TRBV24-1 with TRBJ2-1, with D uncertain. The germline V gene encodes CDR1 KGHDR and CDR2 SFDVKD. This CDR3 spans 14 amino acids. V shed 9 bases and J shed 0 bases, with 11 bases lying between them.